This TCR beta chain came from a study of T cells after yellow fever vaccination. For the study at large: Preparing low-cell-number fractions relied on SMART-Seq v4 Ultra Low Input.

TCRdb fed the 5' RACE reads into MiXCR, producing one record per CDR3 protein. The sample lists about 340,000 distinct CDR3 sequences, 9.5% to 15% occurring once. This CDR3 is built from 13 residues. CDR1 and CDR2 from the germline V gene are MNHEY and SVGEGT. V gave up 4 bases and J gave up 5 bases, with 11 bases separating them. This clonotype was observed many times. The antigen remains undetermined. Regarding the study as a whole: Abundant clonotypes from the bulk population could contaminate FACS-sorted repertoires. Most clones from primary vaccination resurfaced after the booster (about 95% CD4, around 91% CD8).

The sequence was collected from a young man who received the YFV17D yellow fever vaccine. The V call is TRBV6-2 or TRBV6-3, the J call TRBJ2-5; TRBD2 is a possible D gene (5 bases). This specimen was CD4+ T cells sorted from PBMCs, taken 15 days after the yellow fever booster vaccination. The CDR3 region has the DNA TGTGCCAGCAGTTCAGCTGGGAGCGAGACCCAGTACTTC. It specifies CASSSAGSETQYF.